Below are 7 T cell receptor beta chains sequenced from a single sample in a study of regulatory T cells in long-lasting Graves disease. CDR3 regions were amplified by Arm-PCR using iRepertoire HTBI primers to build TCR beta libraries. TCRdb re-analysed the multiplex PCR reads in MiXCR, keeping a single row per CDR3 protein. The table shows more than 450,000 distinct CDR3 sequences, with around 13% occurring only once. Time point of the sample: newly diagnosed GD, antithyroid drugs for less than 3 months. PBMC RNA was the source of the TCR library. This same sample was also part of a study on T cells in Graves' hyperthyroidism and ophthalmopathy.

Specimen: peripheral blood mononuclear cells (PBMCs), collected at new diagnosis, from a patient treated with antithyroid drugs. The receptors shown here come from a young woman with Graves disease.

The chain carries TRBV5-4 and TRBJ2-1; tentatively, D is TRBD1 or TRBD2 (6 bases each). Germline CDR1 reads SGHNT; CDR2 reads YYREEE (reference sequence). Deletions cut 2 bases from V and 1 base from J, with 16 bases between. The length of the CDR3 is 17 residues. This CDR3 reads CASSLPEGGKSYNEQFF. For the CDR3, the DNA is TGTGCCAGCAGCTTACCTGAAGGGGGGAAATCCTACAATGAGCAGTTCTTC.

The rearrangement joins TRBV20-1 to TRBJ2-7, with D uncertain. Deletions cut 2 bases from V and 0 bases from J, with 8 bases between. CDR3 length: 13 residues. Germline assignment: CDR1 DFQATT and CDR2 SNEGSKA (reference sequence). CDR3 sequence: CSARMTSSYEQYF. As DNA, the CDR3 is TGCAGTGCTAGAATGACCAGCTCCTACGAGCAGTACTTC.

The sample holds a few counts of this clonotype. This rearrangement joins TRBV6-1 to TRBJ1-2, with 7 positions matching TRBD1. Looked up from germline, CDR1 is MNHNS and CDR2 is SASEGT. V trimming: 6 bases; J trimming: 4 bases; junction bases outside the gene matches: 11. There are 15 residues in the CDR3. CDR3 coding DNA: TGTGCCAGCAGCTTGTCGACAGGGACCGTCTATGGCTACACCTTC. Its protein is CASSLSTGTVYGYTF.

The table lists this clonotype with many counts. The V call is TRBV5-1, the J call TRBJ2-1; a possible D gene is TRBD1 (6 bases). The CDR3 spans 15 residues. Germline V gene sequence: CDR1 SGHRS, CDR2 YFSETQ. The V and J ends lost 0 bases and 8 bases respectively, with 15 bases between them. CDR3 sequence: CASSLGQVVIHEQFF. The CDR3 DNA reads as TGCGCCAGCAGCTTGGGACAGGTTGTAATCCATGAGCAGTTCTTC.

This sequence joins TRBV19 and TRBJ1-5; D remains ambiguous. Looked up from germline, CDR1 is LNHDA and CDR2 is SQIVND (reference sequence). Deletions cut 2 bases from V and 5 bases from J, with 10 bases between. The CDR3 has 14 amino acids. This CDR3 reads CASSITEYYQPQHF. The CDR3 DNA is TGTGCCAGTAGTATAACAGAGTATTATCAGCCCCAGCATTTT.

This clonotype was seen many times. The rearrangement uses TRBV12-3 or TRBV12-4 and TRBJ2-7; D perhaps matches TRBD2 (6 bases). CDR3 length: 14 residues. V shed 5 bases and J shed 3 bases, with 14 bases lying between them. The CDR3 DNA is TGTGCCAGCAGTGCTCTTAGCGGAGTCTACGAGCAGTACTTC. Encoded protein: CASSALSGVYEQYF.

This clonotype was detected many times. This sequence joins TRBV7-8 and TRBJ1-1, with TRBD1 as a possible D gene (5 bases). Germline V gene data show CDR1 as SGHVS and CDR2 as FQNEAQ. The ends were cut back, 6 bases at V and 1 base at J, with 27 bases in the middle. The CDR3 has 19 amino acids. Written as DNA, the CDR3 is TGTGCCAGCAGTACCCCAAGGCGGCAGGGACTAAGGGGGAACACTGAAGCTTTCTTT. Translating gives CASSTPRRQGLRGNTEAFF.